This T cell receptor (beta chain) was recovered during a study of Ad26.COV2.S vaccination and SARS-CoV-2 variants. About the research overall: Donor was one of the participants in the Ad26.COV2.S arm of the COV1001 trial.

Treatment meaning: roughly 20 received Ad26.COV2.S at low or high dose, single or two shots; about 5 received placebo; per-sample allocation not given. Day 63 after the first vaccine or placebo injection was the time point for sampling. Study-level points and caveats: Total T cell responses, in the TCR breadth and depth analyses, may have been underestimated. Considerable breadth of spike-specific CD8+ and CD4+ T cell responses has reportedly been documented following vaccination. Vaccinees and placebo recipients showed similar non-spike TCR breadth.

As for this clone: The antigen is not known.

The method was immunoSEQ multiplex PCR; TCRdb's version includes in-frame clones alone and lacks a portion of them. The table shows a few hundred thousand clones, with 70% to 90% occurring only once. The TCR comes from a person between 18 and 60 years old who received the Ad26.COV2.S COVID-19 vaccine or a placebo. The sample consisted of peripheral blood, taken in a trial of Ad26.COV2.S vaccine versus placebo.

In DNA, the CDR3 is TGTGCCAGCAGTTACTCCCCCAATGCTAACTATGGCTACACCTTC. Its translation is CASSYSPNANYGYTF. This sequence joins TRBV6-5 and TRBJ1-2; no clear D gene. The CDR3 runs to 15 residues. Germline CDR1 and CDR2: MNHEY and SVGAGI. V was shortened by 0 bases and J by 0 bases, with 8 bases between the two germline ends.